This is a list of T cell receptor beta chains from one sample in a study of blood T cell repertoires in COVID-19. TCRdb's table, derived via immunoSEQ multiplex PCR, lists solely in-frame clones and lacks some. Of about 390,000 clones listed, about 89% are singletons. The sample consisted of peripheral blood. Every receptor here comes from a woman aged 55-70 years with COVID-19, enrolled during active disease. Each CDR3 is given with its conserved first and last residue. The order of the fields is D gene, J gene, V gene, clone size, CDR3 protein, CDR3 DNA. The D gene is left open where the match is weak. Expanded clones are given a class, and other clones once, few, many or no size at all.

D: .
J: TRBJ1-1
V: TRBV5-6
size: .
CDR3: CASSSWGRFRSTEAFF
DNA: TGTGCCAGCAGCTCCTGGGGGCGGTTTAGGAGCACTGAAGCTTTCTTT

D: .
J: TRBJ2-5
V: TRBV11-2
size: once
CDR3: CASSLLAGPQQGQYF
DNA: TGTGCCAGCAGCTTATTGGCGGGCCCCCAACAGGGCCAGTACTTC

D: TRBD1
J: TRBJ1-5
V: TRBV5-6
size: .
CDR3: CASSLGSLGRGNQPQHF
DNA: TGTGCCAGCAGCTTAGGTAGCCTGGGCAGGGGGAATCAGCCCCAGCATTTT

D: .
J: TRBJ1-2
V: TRBV5-8
size: .
CDR3: CASRKDLPAVSGGYTF
DNA: TGTGCCAGCCGCAAAGACTTGCCGGCGGTTAGTGGTGGCTACACCTTC

D: .
J: TRBJ1-5
V: TRBV2
size: once
CDR3: CASSEWGGEPQHF
DNA: TGTGCCAGCAGTGAATGGGGGGGCGAACCCCAGCATTTT

D: .
J: TRBJ2-7
V: TRBV6-5
size: .
CDR3: CASSYSTRGRGEQYF
DNA: TGTGCCAGCAGTTACTCGACCCGGGGCCGGGGGGAGCAGTACTTC

D: TRBD1
J: TRBJ2-5
V: TRBV5-4
size: .
CDR3: CASSSSTGFETQYF
DNA: TGTGCCAGCAGCTCCTCGACAGGGTTTGAGACCCAGTACTTC

D: .
J: TRBJ2-3
V: TRBV19
size: few
CDR3: CASTQGLATDTQYF
DNA: TGTGCCAGTACTCAGGGGCTCGCCACAGATACGCAGTATTTT

D: TRBD1
J: TRBJ1-1
V: TRBV30
size: .
CDR3: CAWIKFEGAGTEAFF
DNA: TGTGCCTGGATTAAATTTGAGGGGGCGGGCACTGAAGCTTTCTTT

D: TRBD2
J: TRBJ2-1
V: TRBV11-2
size: once
CDR3: CASSYSGLAGETVHNEQFF
DNA: TGTGCCAGCAGCTACTCCGGGCTAGCGGGGGAGACAGTCCACAATGAGCAGTTCTTC

D: TRBD1
J: TRBJ1-2
V: TRBV6-6
size: .
CDR3: CASGDSIYTF
DNA: TGTGCCAGCGGGGACAGCATATACACCTTC

D: TRBD1
J: TRBJ1-4
V: TRBV28
size: .
CDR3: CASSSTGIGEKLFF
DNA: TGTGCCAGCAGCTCGACAGGGATTGGCGAAAAACTGTTTTTT

D: TRBD2
J: TRBJ2-5
V: TRBV5-1
size: .
CDR3: CASSLAASGGSQETQYF
DNA: TGCGCCAGCAGCTTGGCGGCGAGCGGGGGGAGTCAGGAGACCCAGTACTTC

D: .
J: TRBJ1-3
V: TRBV4-2
size: .
CDR3: CASSQLERASGNTIYF
DNA: TGTGCCAGCAGCCAGTTGGAGAGGGCTTCCGGAAACACCATATATTTT

D: TRBD1
J: TRBJ1-5
V: TRBV19
size: .
CDR3: CASSFGQGSNQPQHF
DNA: TGTGCCAGTAGTTTTGGACAGGGAAGCAATCAGCCCCAGCATTTT

D: TRBD1
J: TRBJ2-3
V: TRBV24-1
size: .
CDR3: CATSLGQGDTDTQYF
DNA: TGTGCCACCAGTTTGGGACAGGGGGACACAGATACGCAGTATTTT